The T cell receptor beta chain described here comes from a study of blood T cell repertoires in COVID-19 (dated by TCRdb to 2019 to 2021). About the study as a whole: The collaborator samples originated in the United States, Italy and Spain and spanned the acute and convalescent phases of COVID-19. Samples came from the ongoing ImmuneRACE study (first 160 participants) plus 1,254 subjects from 6 global collaborators. A de-identified subject ID, COVID-19 status, age in years and sex were almost always included in the sample metadata. HLA class I and class II types, where available, came from metadata supplied by the sample provider rather than from assay-based typing. The material from the prospective study consisted of cDNA or gDNA derived from T cells, B-cell-depleted T cells, or PBMCs. The repertoires were made available in a free public database intended to serve as a resource for research on the immune response to SARS-CoV-2. Subjects who had been exposed to COVID-19, were actively infected with it, or had recovered from it provided the deeply sampled blood TCRbeta repertoires that made up the dataset. Here is what the overall study found, with its caveats: The amount of clinical and demographic metadata varied by source and participant and was provided uncurated.

Points on this clone: Its antigen has not been determined. No much larger clone is present one base from it, and per-base qualities are unavailable.

TCRbeta CDR3 regions were amplified from genomic DNA using the immunoSEQ Assay, a bias-controlled multiplex PCR. The paper's data handling went like this. The number of nucleated cells in each sample was estimated by amplification of reference gene primers within the assay. To quantify the absolute abundance of each unique TCRbeta CDR3 rearrangement, sequence reads were collapsed and filtered. For each sample, productive Simpson clonality was calculated by taking the square root of Simpson's diversity index across productive rearrangements. TCRdb obtained this table from immuneACCESS and retained in-frame rearrangements with V and J assigned. These tables miss some clones; where compared with another copy, unresolved V genes account for less than half of the shortfall, and the remainder is unexplained. That table furnishes V, J and clone size, whereas the DNA furnished D and trimming. The sample table contains fewer than 500,000 clones; only one count was recorded for more than 75% of them. The ten top clones hold roughly 0.97% of the sample.

Measured from the cysteine to the phenylalanine, the CDR3 is 15 residues long. Of the read, only the CDR3 DNA is kept; its 45 bases are in frame from base 1. The germline V gene supplies CDR1 MNHEY and CDR2 SVGAGI. The junction carries 19 bases between V and J, which are trimmed by 4 bases and 7 bases respectively. In the prospective study, participants were about 18 to 89 years old, resided in about two dozen geographic areas of the United States, and were enrolled through a virtual design. Cohort assignment in the prospective study relied on participant-reported clinical history from a screening survey and a study questionnaire. In the prospective study, whole blood, serum and a nasopharyngeal or oropharyngeal swab were collected from each participant by mobile phlebotomists. Over a roughly 2-month period, participants in the prospective study had the option of providing additional blood draws and questionnaires. Before DNA extraction, blood samples from the prospective study were shipped at room temperature or frozen.

The chain uses TRBV6-5 and TRBJ1-2; a tentative D call is TRBD1 (5 bases match). Sequencing was performed on PBMCs or T cells enriched from blood (not recorded which). This TCR derives from a woman aged 25 to 39 with acute COVID-19. The DNA sequence follows: TGTGCCAGCAGTTTCTCGGCCTACGTTACAGGTGGCTACACCTTC. This codes for CASSFSAYVTGGYTF.